What follows are 5 T cell receptor beta chains derived from one specimen sequenced in a study of human T cells and chemical hapten exposure. Each CDR3 protein is one row after TCRdb ran MiXCR on the RACE reads. This sample carries roughly 120,000 distinct CDR3 sequences, about 13% of them seen once, and the ten largest clones take around 3%. Time point here: pre-sensitization, week 0. The treatment is: therapeutic diphenylcyclopropenone sensitization with weekly scalp DPC. The sample was whole blood, taken in connection with sensitization to the hapten diphenylcyclopropenone (DPC). The receptors stem from a woman younger than 30 with alopecia areata. Some clones in this sample may be carry-over from other donors' samples.

This clonotype was found many times. The chain carries TRBV4-3 and TRBJ2-3, with 9 bases identical to TRBD1. The germline gives CDR1 LGHNA, CDR2 YSLEER. The CDR3 runs to 16 residues. Unmatched junction bases numbered 8, after V lost 5 bases and J lost 2 bases. The CDR3, as DNA: TGCGCCAGCAGCTTCGCCACAGGGGGCTTCACAGATACGCAGTATTTT. It translates to CASSFATGGFTDTQYF.

This chain connects TRBV27 to TRBJ2-1, with 12 bases identical to TRBD2. CDR3 length equals 18 residues. Germline V gene sequence: CDR1 MNHEY, CDR2 SMNVEV (reference sequence). The V and J ends lost 4 bases and 2 bases, in that order; junction bases with no gene match: 9. CDR3 region: CASSSGTSGRPAYNEQFF. The DNA for the CDR3 is TGTGCCAGCAGTTCCGGGACTAGCGGGCGGCCTGCCTACAATGAGCAGTTCTTC.

The CDR3 reads CSAKPTGTAGELFF. The DNA of the CDR3 is TGCAGTGCTAAGCCGACAGGGACGGCCGGGGAGCTGTTTTTT. The chain employs TRBV20-1 and TRBJ2-2; TRBD1 matches at 7 bases. CDR3 size: 14 residues. Losses at the gene ends were 4 bases for V and 6 bases for J; bases not matched to a gene: 8. Germline V gene sequence: CDR1 DFQATT, CDR2 SNEGSKA (reference sequence).

The table lists this clonotype with many counts. This rearrangement joins TRBV29-1 to TRBJ1-1; D unclear. Germline CDR1 reads SQVTM; CDR2 reads ANQGSEA. Trimming stripped 0 bases from V and 6 bases from J, with 2 bases between. CDR3 size: 10 residues. CDR3 nucleotides: TGCAGCGTTGAAGATGCTGAAGCTTTCTTT. It translates to CSVEDAEAFF.

The chain links TRBV20-1 to TRBJ2-2; D ambiguous. The CDR3 runs to 12 residues. Germline loops: CDR1 DFQATT, CDR2 SNEGSKA (reference sequence). The V gene lost 0 bases and the J gene lost 5 bases, with 4 bases spanning the gap. The CDR3 sequence is CSAREDTGELFF. DNA of the CDR3: TGCAGTGCTAGAGAGGATACCGGGGAGCTGTTTTTT.